The 18 T cell receptor beta chains below were found in one sample sequenced in a study of identical twins. TCRdb redid the calling of the 5' RACE reads with MiXCR, one entry per CDR3 protein. Of a few hundred thousand distinct CDR3 sequences in the sample, approximately 11% were seen once. The sample was also linked to a second study, of yellow fever vaccine responses in identical twins.

The sequencing sample was made of memory (CD45RO+) T cells sorted from blood. The source is a woman under 30 in good health.

This clonotype has ten or more counts. This chain uses TRBV10-3 with TRBJ2-2, with 7 bases identical to TRBD2. The CDR3 loop spans 15 amino acids. Germline loops: CDR1 ENHRY, CDR2 SYGVKD. Trimming took 11 bases from V and 5 from J; bases not matched to a gene: 14. CDR3 DNA: TGTGCCTCCGCACCGGGGGGATTCGAGACCGGGGAGCTGTTTTTT. Translation gives CASAPGGFETGELFF.

This chain connects TRBV5-5 to TRBJ2-3; 13 bases are shared with TRBD2. J lost 0 bases, V lost 4 bases, and 5 bases had no gene match. The germline V gene has CDR1 SGHKS and CDR2 YYEKEE (reference sequence). CDR3 length: 17 residues. CDR3 DNA sequence: TGTGCCAGCAGCCAGACTAGCGGGGGGCCCAGCACAGATACGCAGTATTTT. Translated, it gives CASSQTSGGPSTDTQYF.

This chain uses TRBV28 with TRBJ2-5, with TRBD1 identical over 7 bases. After removal of 4 bases from V and 7 bases from J, the junction contained 21 bases not matched to a gene. CDR1 and CDR2 (germline): MDHEN, SYDVKM. CDR3 length: 18 amino acids. CDR3 amino acids: CASSSNFPLTGRLATQYF. The CDR3 nucleotides are TGTGCCAGCAGTTCAAACTTCCCCTTGACAGGGCGACTGGCGACCCAGTACTTC.

This clonotype was seen repeatedly, ten times or more. The DNA of the CDR3 is TGTGCCAGCAGCCAAGGCCGACAGAGCCGAAACACCATATATTTT. It translates to CASSQGRQSRNTIYF. The gene calls are TRBV3-1 and TRBJ1-3; a weak D match, TRBD1 (5 bases). The CDR3 extends over 15 amino acids. Germline values: CDR1 LGHDT, CDR2 YNNKEL (reference sequence). The germline V and J ends were trimmed by 1 base and 5 bases, with 12 bases remaining between them. Complete variable domain (other parts from reference TRBV3-1 and TRBJ1-3): DTAVSQTPKYLVTQMGNDKSIKCEQNLGHDTMYWYKQDSKKFLKIMFSYNNKELIINETVPNRFSPKSPDKAHLNLHINSLELGDSAVYFCASSQGRQSRNTIYFGEGSWLTVV.

The chain is built from TRBV18 and TRBJ2-7; 7 bases map to TRBD2. The germline CDR1 and CDR2 sequences are KGHSH and LQKENI. Germline trimming cut 3 bases from V and 5 bases from J; bases unmatched to any gene: 7. CDR3 length equals 14 residues. The CDR3 loop is CASSPGGGPHEQYF. Here the CDR3 DNA reads TGTGCCAGCTCACCGGGGGGAGGGCCCCACGAGCAGTACTTC. The full variable domain, completed using reference TRBV18 and TRBJ2-7, is NAGVMQNPRHLVRRRGQEARLRCSPMKGHSHVYWYRQLPEEGLKFMVYLQKENIIDESGMPKERFSAEFPKEGPSILRIQQVVRGDSAAYFCASSPGGGPHEQYFGPGTRLTVT.

This clonotype appeared many times. The genes are TRBV7-2 and TRBJ1-1; TRBD1 might be the D (6 bases). The CDR3 covers 15 residues. CDR1 and CDR2 from the germline V gene are SGHTA and FQGNSA. Trimming removed 6 bases from V and 1 base from J, with 15 bases in between. The CDR3 reads CASSPRGAGNTEAFF. DNA of the CDR3: TGTGCCAGCAGTCCCCGGGGGGCGGGGAACACTGAAGCTTTCTTT.

This clonotype was detected a few times. The rearrangement links TRBV11-2 to TRBJ2-1; unclear D gene. V lost 0 bases and J lost 11, with 8 bases in between. The CDR3 has 12 residues. The germline gives CDR1 SGHAT, CDR2 FQNNGV. For the CDR3, the DNA is TGTGCCAGCAGCTTAGATCGCGGCAAGCAGTTCTTC. The encoded protein is CASSLDRGKQFF.

In this sample, this clonotype turned up a few times. The DNA of the CDR3 is TGTGCCTGGAGCGCTACGGGCAGCTCTGGGGCCAACGTCCTGACTTTC. This gives the protein CAWSATGSSGANVLTF. The genes are TRBV30 and TRBJ2-6; D uncertain. Germline V gene data show CDR1 as GTSNPN and CDR2 as SVGIG (reference sequence). Trimming shortened V by 3 bases and J by 0 bases, and 12 bases separated the two germline ends. The CDR3 runs 16 residues.

The chain combines TRBV6-1 with TRBJ2-7, with 11 nucleotides matching TRBD1. The V segment lost 1 base and the J segment 4 bases; nucleotides outside the gene matches: 6. The CDR3 consists of 16 residues. Germline assignment: CDR1 MNHNS and CDR2 SASEGT. The CDR3 sequence: CASSEGRDRGRYEQYF. The CDR3 DNA reads TGTGCCAGCAGTGAAGGAAGGGACAGGGGGAGGTACGAGCAGTACTTC.

The sample holds a few counts of this clonotype. J is TRBJ2-2 and V is TRBV11-2, with TRBD1 as a possible D gene (6 bases). V was pared by 2 bases and J by 1 base, with 8 bases between. This CDR3 is built from 15 residues. From germline, CDR1 is SGHAT and CDR2 FQNNGV. The CDR3 loop is CASSLNRVNTGELFF. CDR3 nucleotide sequence: TGTGCCAGCAGCTTAAACAGGGTGAACACCGGGGAGCTGTTTTTT.

This clonotype came up a few times. This chain connects TRBV11-2 to TRBJ1-1, with D perhaps matching TRBD1 (5 bases). Germline V gene lookup returns CDR1 SGHAT and CDR2 FQNNGV. V was clipped by 4 bases and J by 6 bases, with 9 bases between them. The CDR3 consists of 12 residues. CDR3 coding DNA: TGTGCCAGCAGCTCCGGGACGGCTGAAGCTTTCTTT. Residues: CASSSGTAEAFF.

The chain's CDR3 is CSARHSGQGGQFF. The CDR3 nucleotides read TGCAGTGCTAGACACTCGGGACAGGGTGGGCAGTTCTTC. This sequence joins TRBV20-1 and TRBJ2-1; TRBD1 agrees at 9 bases. The CDR3 has 13 residues. The germline CDR1 and CDR2 sequences are DFQATT and SNEGSKA (reference sequence). V shed 2 bases, J shed 12 bases, and the junction held 8 bases outside the gene matches.

This clonotype showed up just a few times. V is TRBV4-2 and J is TRBJ2-7, with 12 positions matching TRBD1. Germline loops: CDR1 LGHNA, CDR2 YNFKEQ. The ends lost 2 bases at V and 0 bases at J; junction bases unmatched: 5. The CDR3 has 17 amino acids. The CDR3 sequence: CASSQPGQGALSYEQYF. The CDR3 bases are TGTGCCAGCAGCCAACCGGGACAGGGGGCCCTCTCCTACGAGCAGTACTTC.

This clonotype was picked up many times. CDR3 sequence: CASSLGALKGNEQFF. The CDR3 bases are TGTGCCAGCAGCTTGGGGGCCCTTAAGGGCAATGAGCAGTTCTTC. The J gene is TRBJ2-1, the V gene TRBV7-9; TRBD1 might be the D (6 bases). This CDR3 spans 15 amino acids. Germline V gene sequence: CDR1 SEHNR, CDR2 FQNEAQ (reference sequence). Trimming shortened V by 3 bases and J by 6 bases, and 15 bases separated the two germline ends.

This clonotype was seen more than once but under ten times. CDR3 amino acids: CASSQDPGIYEQYF. CDR3 nucleotides: TGCGCCAGCAGCCAAGATCCGGGGATCTACGAGCAGTACTTC. The V and J genes are TRBV4-3 and TRBJ2-7; D might be TRBD2 (5 bases). The germline V gene has CDR1 LGHNA and CDR2 YSLEER. This CDR3 spans 14 amino acids. V gave up 0 bases and J gave up 3 bases, with 9 bases separating them.

The V call is TRBV30, the J call TRBJ1-3, with D maybe TRBD1 (6 bases). The germline gives CDR1 GTSNPN, CDR2 SVGIG (reference sequence). V was cut by 4 bases and J by 4 bases, with 8 bases left in between. The CDR3 covers 12 residues. In nucleotides, the CDR3 is TGTGCCTGGACCGACAGGGGAAACACCATATATTTT. It codes for CAWTDRGNTIYF.

Only a few counts were recorded for this clonotype. V and J are TRBV29-1 and TRBJ2-3, with TRBD2 matching 11 bases. Germline assignment: CDR1 SQVTM and CDR2 ANQGSEA. V dropped 7 bases and J dropped 4; count of bases not matched to a gene: 16. CDR3 length: 17 amino acids. CDR3 in DNA: TGCAGCGCCCCCCTAGCGGGGGGCGATCGTGGCCCAGATACGCAGTATTTT. It is translated as CSAPLAGGDRGPDTQYF.

In this sample, this clonotype turned up many times. The chain uses TRBV5-1 and TRBJ1-6; D call uncertain. Germline V lookup: CDR1 SGHRS, CDR2 YFSETQ. The CDR3 has 13 residues. V lost 5 bases, J lost 6 bases, and 9 bases lay in between. The CDR3 region is CASRALGNSPLHF. In DNA, the CDR3 is TGCGCCAGCAGGGCATTGGGTAATTCACCCCTCCACTTT.